The rows below give T cell receptor beta chains drawn from one sample of a study of blood T cells in healthy people across ages. TCRdb recomputed calls from the 5' RACE reads with MiXCR, one row per CDR3 protein. The sample has over 950,000 distinct CDR3 sequences, 51% seen once. The sequenced material came from blood. The receptors come from a woman in her fifties or sixties in good health. CDR3s include the opening cysteine and the closing phenylalanine or tryptophan. D genes are given only for firm matches. Rows may omit the clone size; those that give it use once, few, many or a size class.

>TRBJ2-5|TRBV4-1|-|-
CASSQLPLWGRGQETQYF
TGCGCCAGCAGCCAATTGCCCCTTTGGGGTAGGGGGCAAGAGACCCAGTACTTC
>TRBJ2-1|TRBV7-9|TRBD2|-
CASSWGTSGIYNEQFF
TGTGCCAGCAGTTGGGGGACTAGCGGGATTTACAATGAGCAGTTCTTC
>TRBJ1-1|TRBV27|TRBD1|-
CASRPTPGGGSEAFF
TGTGCCAGCCGACCGACCCCAGGGGGCGGCTCTGAAGCTTTCTTT
>TRBJ2-7|TRBV27|TRBD2|-
CASRRTSSYNEQYF
TGTGCCAGCAGACGGACTAGCTCCTACAATGAGCAGTACTTC
>TRBJ2-3|TRBV5-1|TRBD1|-
CASSAFPDRGKTDTQYF
TGCGCCAGCAGCGCCTTCCCGGACAGGGGAAAGACAGATACGCAGTATTTT
>TRBJ2-7|TRBV12-3/TRBV12-4|-|-
CASSPPSVYNEQYF
TGTGCCAGCAGTCCCCCTAGCGTATACAATGAGCAGTACTTC
>TRBJ2-5|TRBV6-4|TRBD2|-
CASRLAGGSEQYF
TGTGCCAGCAGACTAGCGGGAGGAAGTGAGCAGTACTTC
>TRBJ2-3|TRBV4-2|-|-
CASNRPPYTQYF
TGTGCCAGCAACCGACCGCCCTATACGCAGTATTTT
>TRBJ1-2|TRBV28|-|once
CASIRLYGLGYTF
TGTGCCAGCATTAGACTCTACGGCCTCGGCTACACCTTC
>TRBJ2-7|TRBV27|-|-
CASSVSFGSYEQYF
TGTGCCAGCAGTGTATCATTCGGTTCCTACGAGCAGTACTTC
>TRBJ2-3|TRBV6-5|-|-
CASSYSTFTDTQYF
TGTGCCAGCAGTTACTCGACGTTCACAGATACGCAGTATTTT
>TRBJ2-6|TRBV4-3|TRBD2|few
CASSQDPLAVISGANVLTF
TGCGCCAGCAGCCAAGACCCCCTAGCGGTCATCTCTGGGGCCAACGTCCTGACTTTC
>TRBJ1-6|TRBV20-1|TRBD1|-
CSATGTGVNSPLHF
TGCAGTGCTACCGGGACAGGCGTGAATTCACCCCTCCACTTT
>TRBJ2-3|TRBV2|TRBD1|-
CASSFRDSDTDTQYF
TGTGCCAGCTCCTTCCGGGACAGCGACACAGATACGCAGTATTTT
>TRBJ2-3|TRBV20-1|-|-
CSALYPGTDTQYF
TGCAGTGCCCTGTATCCGGGCACAGATACGCAGTATTTT
>TRBJ2-3|TRBV2|-|-
CASSEGPMDRATDTQYF
TGTGCCAGCAGTGAAGGACCCATGGACAGAGCCACAGATACGCAGTATTTT
>TRBJ2-4|TRBV14|-|once
CASSQDAGSKNIQYF
TGTGCCAGCAGCCAAGATGCTGGGTCCAAAAACATTCAGTACTTC
>TRBJ2-5|TRBV6-5|TRBD1|-
CASSYSRGLGETQYF
TGTGCCAGCAGTTACTCGAGGGGGCTAGGAGAGACCCAGTACTTC
>TRBJ2-3|TRBV2|-|-
CASSVTTNTQYF
TGTGCCAGCAGTGTGACTACCAATACGCAGTATTTT
>TRBJ2-7|TRBV20-1|-|-
CSARELGHLDEQYF
TGCAGTGCTAGAGAACTGGGGCATCTCGACGAGCAGTACTTC
>TRBJ2-7|TRBV18|-|-
CASSPSDSYYEQYF
TGTGCCAGCTCACCTAGTGACAGCTACTACGAGCAGTACTTC
>TRBJ2-4|TRBV20-1|-|-
CSASTGGDIQYF
TGCAGTGCTAGTACCGGTGGGGACATTCAGTACTTC
>TRBJ2-5|TRBV20-1|-|-
CSAEHRETQYF
TGCAGTGCCGAGCATCGGGAGACCCAGTACTTC
>TRBJ2-1|TRBV6-5|-|few
CASSYSILGSYNEQFF
TGTGCCAGCAGTTACTCGATCCTAGGCTCCTACAATGAGCAGTTCTTC
>TRBJ2-5|TRBV7-9|-|-
CASSSPRLARETQYF
TGTGCCAGCAGCTCCCCCCGATTAGCGCGGGAGACCCAGTACTTC
>TRBJ2-1|TRBV5-1|TRBD1|-
CASSLGTGSGREQFF
TGCGCCAGCAGCTTGGGGACAGGATCCGGAAGGGAGCAGTTCTTC
>TRBJ2-7|TRBV6-6|-|few
CASRPGLSGEQYF
TGTGCCAGCAGGCCGGGGCTATCCGGCGAGCAGTACTTC
>TRBJ2-5|TRBV7-8|TRBD1|-
CASSLAGQGARETQYF
TGTGCCAGCAGCTTAGCGGGACAGGGGGCGCGAGAGACCCAGTACTTC
>TRBJ2-2|TRBV24-1|TRBD2|-
CATSDTGLASNTGELFF
TGTGCCACCAGTGACACCGGACTAGCCTCGAACACCGGGGAGCTGTTTTTT
>TRBJ2-7|TRBV29-1|TRBD2|few
CSVKQSGTSFHEQYF
TGCAGCGTTAAACAATCCGGGACTAGCTTCCACGAGCAGTACTTC
>TRBJ2-2|TRBV15|-|-
CATSRDLDTGELFF
TGTGCCACCAGCAGAGATCTGGACACCGGGGAGCTGTTTTTT
>TRBJ2-7|TRBV6-2/TRBV6-3|TRBD2|few
CASSSIAGGTHEQYF
TGTGCCAGCAGTTCGATAGCGGGAGGAACCCACGAGCAGTACTTC
>TRBJ2-2|TRBV20-1|-|-
CSARVGREGYTGELFF
TGCAGTGCTAGAGTGGGGCGGGAAGGTTACACCGGGGAGCTGTTTTTT
>TRBJ1-6|TRBV25-1|-|-
CASRRAANSPLHF
TGTGCCAGCAGGCGGGCTGCTAATTCACCCCTCCACTTT
>TRBJ2-1|TRBV27|TRBD2|-
CASSLWVPGGPGEQFF
TGTGCCAGCAGTTTATGGGTTCCGGGAGGGCCTGGTGAGCAGTTCTTC
>TRBJ1-2|TRBV20-1|-|few
CSARDRKGYNYGYTF
TGCAGTGCTAGAGATAGGAAAGGGTACAACTATGGCTACACCTTC
>TRBJ1-2|TRBV11-2|-|-
CASSSARGYYYGYTF
TGTGCCAGCAGCTCCGCCAGGGGCTACTACTATGGCTACACCTTC
>TRBJ2-6|TRBV6-2/TRBV6-3|-|-
CASRRGSLSGANVLTF
TGTGCCAGCAGAAGGGGCTCTCTCTCTGGGGCCAACGTCCTGACTTTC
>TRBJ1-5|TRBV6-6|-|few
CASSRDKYSNQPQHF
TGTGCCAGCAGTCGGGACAAATATAGCAATCAGCCCCAGCATTTT
>TRBJ2-7|TRBV3-1|-|-
CASSQGGSRPTYEQYF
TGTGCCAGCAGCCAAGGCGGGTCTCGACCCACCTACGAGCAGTACTTC
>TRBJ2-5|TRBV3-1|-|few
CASSRVTQYF
TGTGCCAGCAGCCGGGTGACCCAGTACTTC
>TRBJ2-1|TRBV20-1|TRBD2|-
CSAHGGTSFNEQFF
TGCAGTGCTCACGGGGGGACTAGCTTCAATGAGCAGTTCTTC
>TRBJ2-3|TRBV7-9|TRBD2|once
CASSSLAGARDTQYF
TGTGCCAGCAGCTCGCTAGCGGGAGCTAGGGATACGCAGTATTTT
>TRBJ2-1|TRBV19|TRBD2|-
CASSSGLAGVLSYNEQFF
TGTGCCAGTAGTTCGGGACTAGCGGGAGTCCTTTCGTACAATGAGCAGTTCTTC
>TRBJ2-5|TRBV29-1|-|-
CSVDGQGLFPRDQYF
TGCAGCGTTGACGGGCAGGGCCTTTTTCCAAGAGACCAGTACTTC
>TRBJ2-7|TRBV9|TRBD2|-
CASSAKYGLASSYEQYF
TGTGCCAGCAGCGCGAAATACGGACTAGCGTCTTCCTACGAGCAGTACTTC
>TRBJ2-7|TRBV5-5|-|-
CASSFLTGGSHEQYF
TGTGCCAGCAGCTTCCTGACTGGGGGGTCCCACGAGCAGTACTTC
>TRBJ1-1|TRBV12-3/TRBV12-4|-|-
CASNSREGTEAFF
TGCGCCAGCAACTCCCGAGAGGGGACTGAAGCTTTCTTT
>TRBJ2-7|TRBV29-1|TRBD2|-
CSVTGLAGAGYNEQYF
TGCAGCGTGACCGGACTAGCGGGAGCAGGCTACAATGAGCAGTACTTC
>TRBJ1-5|TRBV6-2/TRBV6-3|-|-
CASSMYSSNQPQHF
TGTGCCAGCAGCATGTACAGTAGCAATCAGCCCCAGCATTTT
>TRBJ2-1|TRBV12-3/TRBV12-4|-|-
CASSFRESYNEQFF
TGTGCCAGCAGTTTTCGGGAATCCTACAATGAGCAGTTCTTC
>TRBJ2-5|TRBV7-2|TRBD2|-
CASSQVSGSGNEQYF
TGTGCCAGCAGCCAAGTCAGCGGGAGTGGCAATGAGCAGTACTTC
>TRBJ2-5|TRBV27|-|-
CASSLSWALRAETQYF
TGTGCCAGCAGTTTATCCTGGGCCTTGCGGGCGGAGACCCAGTACTTC
>TRBJ1-6|TRBV20-1|TRBD1|-
CSARTPGTAYNSPLHF
TGCAGTGCTAGAACGCCTGGGACAGCGTATAATTCACCCCTCCACTTT
>TRBJ2-3|TRBV29-1|-|many
CSVERDGYTQYF
TGCAGCGTTGAGAGGGATGGGTATACGCAGTATTTT